There are many counts of the clone carrying this TCR beta chain. Its antigen is still unknown. In germline, CDR1 is SGHRS, CDR2 YFSETQ. CDR3 length: 17 amino acids. Trimming cost V 4 bases and J 4 bases; bases outside gene matches: 9. Ophthalmopathy cases scored 3 or more on the Clinical Activity Score and 4 or more on NOSPECS grade, with duration below 3 months. The PBMCs had their origin in 7.5 to 10 ml of fresh peripheral blood. This sample is part of a study of T cells in Graves' hyperthyroidism and ophthalmopathy. Regarding the study as a whole: Clonotypes that were expanded in thyroid above 0.001 mostly appeared in blood too.

Amplification of TCR beta CDR3 regions was performed using RNA transcripts as template. Initially, a first-round RT-PCR of the TCR CDR3 employed the HTBI primer set. TCRdb re-called the multiplex PCR reads through MiXCR, storing one row per CDR3 protein. The table has fewer than 350,000 distinct CDR3 sequences, around 19% seen once. Sequenced input: blood. This chain links TRBV5-1 with TRBJ2-3; TRBD2 agrees at 13 bases. This receptor was obtained from a man aged 45-65 years with Graves' ophthalmopathy. This chain's CDR3 is CASSLRTSGSGADTQYF. The CDR3 region has the DNA TGCGCCAGCAGCCTCCGGACTAGCGGGAGCGGCGCAGATACGCAGTATTTT.